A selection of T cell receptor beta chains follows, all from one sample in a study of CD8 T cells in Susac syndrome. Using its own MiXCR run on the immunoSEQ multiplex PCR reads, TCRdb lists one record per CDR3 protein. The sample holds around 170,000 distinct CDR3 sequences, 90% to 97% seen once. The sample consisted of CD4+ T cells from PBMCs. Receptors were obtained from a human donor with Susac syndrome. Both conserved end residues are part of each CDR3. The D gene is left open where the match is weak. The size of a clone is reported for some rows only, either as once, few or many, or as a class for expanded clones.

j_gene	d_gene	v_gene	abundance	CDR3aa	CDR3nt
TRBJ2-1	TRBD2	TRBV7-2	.	CASSSGTSSYNEQFF	TGTGCCAGCAGCTCGGGGACTAGCTCCTACAATGAGCAGTTCTTC
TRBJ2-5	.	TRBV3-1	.	CASSHQGETQYF	TGTGCCAGCAGCCACCAGGGGGAGACCCAGTACTTC
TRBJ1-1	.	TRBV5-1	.	CASSLEGSIMNTEAFF	TGCGCCAGCAGCTTGGAGGGGAGCATTATGAACACTGAAGCTTTCTTT
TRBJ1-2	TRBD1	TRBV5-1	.	CASSQRTGREAGGYTF	TGCGCCAGCAGCCAGAGGACAGGCCGAGAGGCAGGAGGCTACACCTTC
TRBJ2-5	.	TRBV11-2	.	CASSLLAGQETQYF	TGTGCCAGCAGCTTGCTAGCCGGACAAGAGACCCAGTACTTC
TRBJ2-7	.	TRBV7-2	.	CASSLPPPNEQYF	TGTGCCAGCAGCTTACCCCCCCCTAACGAGCAGTACTTC
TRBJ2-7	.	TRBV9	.	CASSVPNEQYF	TGTGCCAGCAGCGTACCAAACGAGCAGTACTTC
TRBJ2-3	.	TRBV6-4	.	CASSDRTTDTQYF	TGTGCCAGCAGTGACCGTACCACAGATACGCAGTATTTT
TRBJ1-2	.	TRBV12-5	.	CASGLGNYGYTF	TGTGCTAGTGGTTTGGGAAACTATGGCTACACCTTC
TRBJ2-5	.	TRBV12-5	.	CASGLVTGASTSETQYF	TGTGCTAGTGGTTTGGTAACCGGCGCGTCTACTTCAGAGACCCAGTACTTC
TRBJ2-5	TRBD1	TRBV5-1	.	CASSLDRVRETQYF	TGCGCCAGCAGCTTAGACAGGGTCCGGGAGACCCAGTACTTC
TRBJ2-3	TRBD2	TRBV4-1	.	CASSSTSGTTDTQYF	TGCGCCAGCAGCTCGACTAGCGGGACCACAGATACGCAGTATTTT
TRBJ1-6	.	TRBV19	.	CASSVPGGNSPLHF	TGTGCCAGTAGTGTGCCGGGGGGCAATTCACCCCTCCACTTT
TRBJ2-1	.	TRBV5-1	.	CASSPDTYNEQFF	TGCGCCAGCAGCCCGGACACCTACAATGAGCAGTTCTTC
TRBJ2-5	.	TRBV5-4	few	CASSWGETQYF	TGTGCCAGCAGCTGGGGGGAGACCCAGTACTTC
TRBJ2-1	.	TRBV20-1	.	CSQAQGLWEQFF	TGCAGTCAAGCCCAGGGGCTTTGGGAGCAGTTCTTC
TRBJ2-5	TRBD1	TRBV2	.	CASSETGQGRETQYF	TGTGCCAGCAGTGAGACGGGACAGGGGCGAGAGACCCAGTACTTC
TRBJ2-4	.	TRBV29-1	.	CSTLGHQAKNIQYF	TGCAGCACCTTAGGGCACCAGGCCAAAAACATTCAGTACTTC
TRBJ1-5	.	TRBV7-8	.	CASSSIPAGQYSNQPQHF	TGTGCCAGCAGCTCCATACCGGCAGGGCAATATAGCAATCAGCCCCAGCATTTT
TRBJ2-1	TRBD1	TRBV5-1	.	CASSLEGTVDNEQFF	TGCGCCAGCAGCTTGGAAGGGACAGTTGACAATGAGCAGTTCTTC
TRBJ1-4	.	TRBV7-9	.	CASSLAGNLFF	TGTGCCAGCAGCTTAGCCGGGAACCTGTTTTTT
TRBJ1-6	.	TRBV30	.	CAWSNNRDSPLHF	TGTGCCTGGAGTAATAACAGGGACTCACCCCTCCACTTT
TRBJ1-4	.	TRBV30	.	CAWATNEKLFF	TGTGCCTGGGCCACTAATGAAAAACTGTTTTTT
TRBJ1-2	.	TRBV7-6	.	CASSLVPTGLNGYTF	TGTGCCAGCAGCTTAGTTCCCACAGGGCTCAATGGCTACACCTTC
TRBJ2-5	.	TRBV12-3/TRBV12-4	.	CASSFLQGGYQETQYF	TGTGCCAGCAGTTTTCTACAGGGAGGGTACCAAGAGACCCAGTACTTC
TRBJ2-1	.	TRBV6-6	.	CASSYPDSYNEQFF	TGTGCCAGCAGTTACCCAGACTCCTACAATGAGCAGTTCTTC
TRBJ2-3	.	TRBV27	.	CASSSRADTQYF	TGTGCCAGCAGTAGCCGGGCAGATACGCAGTATTTT
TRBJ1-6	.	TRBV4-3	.	CASSRTGGPFHF	TGCGCCAGCAGCCGTACGGGGGGCCCTTTCCACTTT
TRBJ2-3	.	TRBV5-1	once	CASSFLSPGSTDTQYF	TGCGCCAGCAGCTTTTTATCGCCCGGGTCCACAGATACGCAGTATTTT
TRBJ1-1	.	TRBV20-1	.	CSARDGTGNMNTEAFF	TGCAGTGCTAGAGATGGAACGGGGAACATGAACACTGAAGCTTTCTTT
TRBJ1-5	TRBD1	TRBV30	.	CAWSVGRDSAYNQPQHF	TGTGCCTGGAGTGTAGGCCGGGACAGTGCCTACAATCAGCCCCAGCATTTT
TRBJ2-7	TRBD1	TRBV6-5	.	CASSYRTGYEQYF	TGTGCCAGCAGTTACCGGACAGGCTACGAGCAGTACTTC
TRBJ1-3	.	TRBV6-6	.	CASRDTAGNTIYF	TGTGCCAGCAGGGATACAGCGGGAAACACCATATATTTT
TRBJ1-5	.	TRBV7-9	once	CASSLGPTGNQPQHF	TGTGCCAGCAGCTTAGGTCCGACAGGCAATCAGCCCCAGCATTTT
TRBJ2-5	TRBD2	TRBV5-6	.	CASSLVAGEETQYF	TGTGCCAGCAGCTTGGTAGCGGGGGAAGAGACCCAGTACTTC
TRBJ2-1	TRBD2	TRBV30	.	CALGGGNEQFF	TGTGCCTTGGGGGGGGGTAATGAGCAGTTCTTC
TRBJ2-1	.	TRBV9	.	CASGQNSNEQFF	TGTGCCAGCGGGCAGAATTCCAATGAGCAGTTCTTC
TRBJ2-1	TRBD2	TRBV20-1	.	CSASASWGGSYNEQFF	TGCAGTGCTAGTGCCTCGTGGGGGGGCTCCTACAATGAGCAGTTCTTC
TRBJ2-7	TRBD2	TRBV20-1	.	CSAALGAGPYEQYF	TGCAGTGCTGCCCTGGGAGCGGGGCCCTACGAGCAGTACTTC
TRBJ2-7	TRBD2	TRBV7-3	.	CASSHLEQPRLAGARNEQYF	TGTGCCAGCAGCCATCTCGAACAGCCTAGACTAGCGGGGGCACGGAACGAGCAGTACTTC
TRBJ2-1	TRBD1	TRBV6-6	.	CASSKGGQGALEQFF	TGTGCCAGCAGTAAAGGGGGACAGGGGGCTCTTGAGCAGTTCTTC
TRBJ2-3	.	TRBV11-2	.	CASTFSSDTQYF	TGTGCCAGCACCTTTAGTTCGGATACGCAGTATTTT